This T cell receptor beta chain stems from a study of shared clonotypes between healthy human individuals. Whole-study results and caveats: Naive subsets generally exceeded memory subsets in estimated richness. Across several donors, naive CD4 shared roughly 5.1%, naive CD8 under 4%, memory CD4 approximately 2.5%, memory CD8 0.35% to 0.5%. Compared with clonotypes that all four donors shared, non-shared clonotypes had lower generation probabilities.

A note on this clone: Its antigen is undetermined.

This CDR3 contains 14 residues. The germline CDR1 and CDR2 sequences are MNHEY and SVGAGI. The germline V and J ends were trimmed by 2 bases and 4 bases, with 8 bases remaining between them. Deep was the level used in running the assay. TCRdb keeps only in-frame clones here, not all; method: immunoSEQ multiplex PCR. The table has about 2.3 million clones, about nine tenths seen once; the top ten hold about 0.36%. The receptor's source is a man between 18 and 35 years old in good health. Some clones in this sample may be carry-over from other donors' samples. The V call is TRBV6-5, the J call TRBJ2-2; the D gene is possibly TRBD1 (6 bases). The sample comprised naive CD4+ T cells from PBMCs. Subset: CD45RA+ positively selected. The CDR3 sequence: CASSYNRVTGELFF. In DNA, the CDR3 is TGTGCCAGCAGTTACAACAGGGTCACCGGGGAGCTGTTTTTT.